A selection of T cell receptor beta chains follows, all from one sample in a study of OX40 agonist ivuxolimab in advanced cancers. TCRdb's table, derived via immunoSEQ multiplex PCR, lists solely in-frame clones and lacks some. Of fewer than 70,000 clones in the sample, approximately 82% were seen once. The sequenced sample was CD4+ or CD8+ T cells sorted from blood, obtained in a trial of the OX40 agonist ivuxolimab. All receptors derive from an adult with an advanced solid tumor such as melanoma, head and neck, liver or kidney cancer. The CDR3 runs from the conserved cysteine through the conserved F or W. The order of the fields is D gene, J gene, clone size, V gene, CDR3 DNA, CDR3 protein. The D gene is left open where the match is weak. Expanded clones are given a class, and other clones once, few, many or no size at all.

TRBD1	TRBJ1-5	.	TRBV19	TGTGCCAGTAGTATAGGGACAGGTCATCAGCCCCAGCATTTT	CASSIGTGHQPQHF
.	TRBJ2-5	.	TRBV5-6	TGTGCCAGCAGCTTGGCTCTGGAGACCCAGTACTTC	CASSLALETQYF
TRBD1	TRBJ1-6	.	TRBV28	TGTGCCAGCAGTTCCCAACGGACAGGCCGCAATTCACCCCTCCACTTT	CASSSQRTGRNSPLHF
.	TRBJ1-4	.	TRBV19	TGTGCCACTAGGGGGAGGAAAGCTGGAACTAATGAAAAACTGTTTTTT	CATRGRKAGTNEKLFF
TRBD2	TRBJ2-5	.	TRBV4-2	TGTGCCAGCAGCCAAAGAGGTAGCGGGGGGGTCCAAGAGACCCAGTACTTC	CASSQRGSGGVQETQYF
.	TRBJ2-3	.	TRBV4-2	TGTGCCAGCAGCCAAAGACAGTCTAGCACAGATACGCAGTATTTT	CASSQRQSSTDTQYF
.	TRBJ1-4	.	TRBV5-1	TGCGCCAGTACCAAGGGGCTCGAAGGGACTAATGAAAAACTGTTTTTT	CASTKGLEGTNEKLFF
.	TRBJ1-6	.	TRBV6-6	TGTGCCAGCAGTTACCAGGAGGATAATTCACCCCTCCACTTT	CASSYQEDNSPLHF
.	TRBJ2-3	once	TRBV5-6	TGTGCCAGCACCCGCCGGGGGATAGCCTCAGATACGCAGTATTTT	CASTRRGIASDTQYF
TRBD1	TRBJ2-3	.	TRBV2	TGTGCCAGCAGCGAGTGGGACAGGGGAACAGATACGCAGTATTTT	CASSEWDRGTDTQYF
TRBD1	TRBJ2-1	.	TRBV4-1	TGCGCCAGCAGCCGGGACAGGGGAGTTGGTGAGCAGTTCTTC	CASSRDRGVGEQFF
TRBD1	TRBJ2-2	.	TRBV6-5	TGTGCCAGCCGACGGGACAGGGGTAGGACCGGGGAGCTGTTTTTT	CASRRDRGRTGELFF
.	TRBJ2-7	.	TRBV9	TGTGCCAGCAGCCCGATGCCTAAGGGGGACGAGCAGTACTTC	CASSPMPKGDEQYF
.	TRBJ2-5	.	TRBV7-2	TGTGCCAGCAGCTTAGGAGGGGGAATCCAAGAGACCCAGTACTTC	CASSLGGGIQETQYF
.	TRBJ2-7	.	TRBV11-2	TGTGCCAGCAGCTTAGTACCCGGGGGCACCTACGAGCAGTACTTC	CASSLVPGGTYEQYF
.	TRBJ2-5	.	TRBV27	TGTGCCAGCAGTTTCTCCGACCGACACCAAGAGACCCAGTACTTC	CASSFSDRHQETQYF
.	TRBJ1-2	.	TRBV6-5	TGTGCCAGCAGTACAGGGTCAGCCGCTCTGGGGGACTACACCTTC	CASSTGSAALGDYTF
.	TRBJ1-2	.	TRBV18	TGTGCCAGCTCCCCCAATTTGAAAAGCTACACCTTC	CASSPNLKSYTF
TRBD2	TRBJ2-5	.	TRBV5-1	TGCGCCAGCAGGACATCTCAGCGGGGGCCCAAAGAGACCCAGTACTTC	CASRTSQRGPKETQYF
TRBD1	TRBJ1-6	.	TRBV7-3	TGTGCCAGCAGATCGACAGGGGGCCCCCTCCACTTT	CASRSTGGPLHF
.	TRBJ1-5	.	TRBV7-2	TGTGCCAGCAGCCGTAACAGGGGCAATCAGCCCCAGCATTTT	CASSRNRGNQPQHF
.	TRBJ1-5	.	TRBV12-5	TGTGCTAGTGGTTTGGAGGGGAGTCAGCCCCAGCATTTT	CASGLEGSQPQHF
.	TRBJ2-7	.	TRBV28	TGTGCCAGCACCCCGTCGCTGGGAGTGGCCGTCTACGAGCAGTACTTC	CASTPSLGVAVYEQYF
.	TRBJ2-1	.	TRBV7-8	TGTGCCAGCAGCTTAGATCGCACCTACAATGAGCAGTTCTTC	CASSLDRTYNEQFF
.	TRBJ2-5	.	TRBV7-2	TGTGCCAGCAGCCGAGACCGACGGGAAGAGACCCAGTACTTC	CASSRDRREETQYF
.	TRBJ1-6	.	TRBV7-3	TGTGCCAGCAGCCCAGACCCAGGGCGACCCCTCCACTTT	CASSPDPGRPLHF
.	TRBJ1-1	.	TRBV5-6	TGTGCCAGCAGCTTGGAACCCGCAGCCGCGGGTGAAGCTTTCTTT	CASSLEPAAAGEAFF
.	TRBJ2-7	.	TRBV11-2	TGTGCCAGCAGCTTAGTCGGCAGGGGCGAGCAGTACTTC	CASSLVGRGEQYF
TRBD1	TRBJ1-6	.	TRBV5-6	TGTGCCAGCAGCTCAAACGACCACCGACAGGGGCGTAATTCACCCCTCCACTTT	CASSSNDHRQGRNSPLHF